Listed below are T cell receptor beta chains from one sample, sequenced in a study of naive and memory T cell subsets. TCRdb independently ran MiXCR on the 5' RACE reads; one entry per CDR3 protein. Of roughly 60,000 distinct CDR3 sequences in the sample, under 10% were seen once. These receptors originate from a female donor in good health. The CDR3 runs from the conserved cysteine through the conserved F or W. D genes are given only for firm matches. Size values are once, few and many counts, or a class for expanded clones, and some rows have none.

V gene	D gene	J gene	clone size	CDR3 DNA	CDR3 protein
TRBV19	-	TRBJ2-1	-	TGTGCCAGTAGTCGGGACTTCTCCTACAATGAGCAGTTCTTC	CASSRDFSYNEQFF
TRBV6-5	-	TRBJ1-3	-	TGTGCCAGCAAACACAGAGGAGGGACTCCTGGAAACACCATATATTTT	CASKHRGGTPGNTIYF
TRBV29-1	-	TRBJ1-1	few	TGCAGCGTTGAACTCCAGGAAAACACTGAAGCTTTCTTT	CSVELQENTEAFF
TRBV28	TRBD1	TRBJ2-7	-	TGTGCCAGCAGTTGGGCGGGGACAGGGGACGAGCAGTACTTC	CASSWAGTGDEQYF
TRBV3-1	TRBD1	TRBJ2-1	few	TGTGCCAGCAGCCAGATTGGGGGGACAGGGGACAATGAGCAGTTCTTC	CASSQIGGTGDNEQFF
TRBV7-8	-	TRBJ1-2	few	TGTGCCAGCAGCCTTTACCAGCAGACTTTTTATGGCTACACCTTC	CASSLYQQTFYGYTF
TRBV7-8	-	TRBJ1-5	many	TGTGCCAGCAGCTTAGACAGGGTAGTGGGCCAGGGCAATCAGCCCCAGCATTTT	CASSLDRVVGQGNQPQHF
TRBV4-1	-	TRBJ2-7	-	TGCGCCAGCAGCCAAGAAAGGAGCTACGAGCAGTACTTC	CASSQERSYEQYF
TRBV7-2	TRBD2	TRBJ2-3	-	TGTGCCAGCAGCACAGGGACTAGCGTCAGTACAGATACGCAGTATTTT	CASSTGTSVSTDTQYF
TRBV10-3	-	TRBJ2-3	-	TGTGCCATCAGTGAGTCTGGGGCCACGGCAGATACGCAGTATTTT	CAISESGATADTQYF
TRBV6-5	TRBD1	TRBJ2-1	many	TGTGCCAGCAGTCCAGGACAGGGACCTTATGATGAGCAGTTCTTC	CASSPGQGPYDEQFF
TRBV12-3/TRBV12-4	-	TRBJ2-5	many	TGTGCCAGCAGTTTTACCGGGGTAGAAGAGACCCAGTACTTC	CASSFTGVEETQYF
TRBV29-1	-	TRBJ2-3	few	TGCAGCGTTGACCGGGTCGGTACGCAGTATTTT	CSVDRVGTQYF
TRBV19	TRBD1	TRBJ2-5	few	TGTGCCAGTAGCCTCTCCCCGACAGGGTGGGAGACCCAGTACTTC	CASSLSPTGWETQYF
TRBV2	-	TRBJ2-3	few	TGTGCCAGCAGTGACCAGGGGGATACGCAGTATTTT	CASSDQGDTQYF
TRBV20-1	TRBD2	TRBJ2-1	many	TGCAGTGCTAGAGCGGGACTAGCGGGAGACCCTGAGCAGTTCTTC	CSARAGLAGDPEQFF
TRBV19	-	TRBJ1-1	few	TGTGCCAGTAGTCCCGGTGTGGGAGTTGAAGCTTTCTTT	CASSPGVGVEAFF
TRBV10-3	TRBD2	TRBJ2-3	-	TGTGCCATCAGTTCGGGACTAGCGGGAGTGAGCACAGATACGCAGTATTTT	CAISSGLAGVSTDTQYF
TRBV7-7	TRBD2	TRBJ2-5	-	TGTGCTAGCAGCTTAGTACTAGCGGGGGGGCCACGGCAAGAGACCCAGTACTTC	CASSLVLAGGPRQETQYF
TRBV5-4	-	TRBJ2-2	-	TGTGCCAGCAGCTTGGGCGGCGGGGAGCTGTTTTTT	CASSLGGGELFF
TRBV12-3/TRBV12-4	-	TRBJ1-5	many	TGTGCCAGCAGTTTAGTGGTGGGAGGGGGCAATCAGCCCCAGCATTTT	CASSLVVGGGNQPQHF
TRBV10-3	-	TRBJ1-2	many	TGTGCCATCAGTGAGTCAACTGCCTTGGGGTATGGCTACACCTTC	CAISESTALGYGYTF
TRBV6-6	-	TRBJ2-2	-	TGTGCCAGCAGTTACTCGATCTCCAGGACAAACCCAAAGGGCACCGGGGAGCTGTTTTTT	CASSYSISRTNPKGTGELFF
TRBV7-9	TRBD1	TRBJ1-2	few	TGTGCCAGCAGCCTTGCAGGGGGCCCAGCTAACTATGGCTACACCTTC	CASSLAGGPANYGYTF
TRBV11-2	-	TRBJ1-6	-	TGTGCCAGCAGCCCGGGACTCTATAATTCACCCCTCCACTTT	CASSPGLYNSPLHF
TRBV20-1	-	TRBJ2-2	many	TGCAGTGCTGCAGCAGCGAACACCGGGGAGCTGTTTTTT	CSAAAANTGELFF
TRBV5-1	TRBD1	TRBJ2-1	few	TGCGCCAGCAGCCCCACGACCGGGACAGGGGTTAATGAGCAGTTCTTC	CASSPTTGTGVNEQFF
TRBV29-1	-	TRBJ1-5	few	TGCAGCGTTGAGAGCAGCAATCAGCCCCAGCATTTT	CSVESSNQPQHF
TRBV27	-	TRBJ2-2	-	TGTGCCAGCAGTTTTCGCCGCGGGACAGCTTACACCGGGGAGCTGTTTTTT	CASSFRRGTAYTGELFF
TRBV29-1	-	TRBJ1-1	many	TGCAGCGTTCGAACCTTCAACACTGAAGCTTTCTTT	CSVRTFNTEAFF
TRBV29-1	TRBD2	TRBJ2-7	few	TGCAGCGTACTAGCGGGAAAAGCCTACGAGCAGTACTTC	CSVLAGKAYEQYF
TRBV19	TRBD2	TRBJ2-1	-	TGTGCCAGTAGATTCCTAGCGGCATCATACAATGAGCAGTTCTTC	CASRFLAASYNEQFF
TRBV6-5	TRBD1	TRBJ1-5	many	TGTGCCAGCAGTTACAGGACAGGGGGCGGTCAGCCCCAGCATTTT	CASSYRTGGGQPQHF
TRBV5-1	-	TRBJ1-1	many	TGCGCCAGCAGACGGGAAATGAACACTGAAGCTTTCTTT	CASRREMNTEAFF
TRBV30	TRBD1	TRBJ1-6	many	TGTGCCTGGAGTGTACTCCCACAGGGGAGCTCACCCCTCCACTTT	CAWSVLPQGSSPLHF
TRBV29-1	-	TRBJ1-1	many	TGCAGCGTTGGAGGCGCGGGTGTGAACACTGAAGCTTTCTTT	CSVGGAGVNTEAFF
TRBV20-1	-	TRBJ2-1	many	TGCAGTGCTGGGACTTATTACAATGAGCAGTTCTTC	CSAGTYYNEQFF
TRBV7-6	-	TRBJ2-2	-	-	CASSSGPENTGSCFF
TRBV2	TRBD2	TRBJ2-3	-	TGTGCCAGCATACAGGCATCGCGGGAGCAGGTTCGGACAGATACGCAGTATTTT	CASIQASREQVRTDTQYF
TRBV6-5	-	TRBJ2-1	-	TGTGCCAGCAGTTACCCGGGTAGGAGCTCCTACAATGAGCAGTTCTTC	CASSYPGRSSYNEQFF
TRBV7-9	TRBD1	TRBJ2-7	-	TGTGCCAGCAGCTCGCTCCCGGGACAGACCTACGAGCAGTACTTC	CASSSLPGQTYEQYF
TRBV5-4	TRBD2	TRBJ2-7	few	TGTGCCAGCAGCTGGGGGCGGGGGGGCCGGTACGAGCAGTACTTC	CASSWGRGGRYEQYF
TRBV9	TRBD1	TRBJ1-1	few	TGTGCCAGCAGCGGGGACCGACAGGGGAGGTTTTGGAACACTGAAGCTTTCTTT	CASSGDRQGRFWNTEAFF
TRBV27	-	TRBJ1-1	-	TGTGCCAGCAGACTGATTTTTGAGAACACTGAAGCTTTCTTT	CASRLIFENTEAFF
TRBV28	-	TRBJ2-1	many	TGTGCCAGCAGCTATTACAATGAGCAGTTCTTC	CASSYYNEQFF
TRBV6-5	TRBD2	TRBJ2-1	-	TGTGCCGCCCGTAGCGGGGGGTACAATGAGCAGTTCTTC	CAARSGGYNEQFF
TRBV20-1	-	TRBJ1-6	many	TGCAGTGCTAGAGATCTTGCCAGGGCGGAGGTATCACCCCTCCACTTT	CSARDLARAEVSPLHF